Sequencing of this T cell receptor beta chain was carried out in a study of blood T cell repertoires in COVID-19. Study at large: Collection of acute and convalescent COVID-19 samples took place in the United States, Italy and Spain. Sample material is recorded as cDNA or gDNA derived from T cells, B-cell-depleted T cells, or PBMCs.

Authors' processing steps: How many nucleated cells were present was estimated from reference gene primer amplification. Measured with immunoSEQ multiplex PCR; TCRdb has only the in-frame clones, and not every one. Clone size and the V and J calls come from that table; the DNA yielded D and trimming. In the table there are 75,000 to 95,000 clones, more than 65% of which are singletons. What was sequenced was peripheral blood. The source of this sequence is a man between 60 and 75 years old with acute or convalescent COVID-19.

CDR3 sequence: CASSFGRVGVREQYV. The CDR3 nucleotides are TGTGCCAGCAGCTTTGGCCGCGTAGGAGTCCGGGAGCAGTACGTC. The chain carries TRBV11-2 and TRBJ2-7, with D unresolved. Per germline, CDR1 SGHAT and CDR2 FQNNGV. This CDR3 spans 15 amino acids. Trimming removed 3 bases at V and 7 bases at J, with 19 bases between.